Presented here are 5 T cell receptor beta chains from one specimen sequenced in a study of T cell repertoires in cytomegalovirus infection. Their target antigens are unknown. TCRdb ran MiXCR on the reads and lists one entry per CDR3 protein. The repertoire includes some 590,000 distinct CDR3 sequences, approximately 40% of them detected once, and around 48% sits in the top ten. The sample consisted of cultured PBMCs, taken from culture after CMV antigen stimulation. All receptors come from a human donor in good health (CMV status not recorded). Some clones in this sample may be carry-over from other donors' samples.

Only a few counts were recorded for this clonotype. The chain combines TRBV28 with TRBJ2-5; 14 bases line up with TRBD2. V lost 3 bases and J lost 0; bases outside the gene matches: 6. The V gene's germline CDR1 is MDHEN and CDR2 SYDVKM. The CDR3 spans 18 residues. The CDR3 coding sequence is TGTGCCAGCAGTTTCGGACTAGCGGGGGGACCCTACCAAGAGACCCAGTACTTC. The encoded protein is CASSFGLAGGPYQETQYF.

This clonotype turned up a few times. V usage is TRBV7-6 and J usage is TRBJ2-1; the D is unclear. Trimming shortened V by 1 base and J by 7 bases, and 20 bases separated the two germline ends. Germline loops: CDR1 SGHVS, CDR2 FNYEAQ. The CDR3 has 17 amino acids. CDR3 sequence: CASSLEVGLYTPNEQFF. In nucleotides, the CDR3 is TGTGCCAGCAGCTTAGAGGTTGGTCTATACACGCCAAATGAGCAGTTCTTC.

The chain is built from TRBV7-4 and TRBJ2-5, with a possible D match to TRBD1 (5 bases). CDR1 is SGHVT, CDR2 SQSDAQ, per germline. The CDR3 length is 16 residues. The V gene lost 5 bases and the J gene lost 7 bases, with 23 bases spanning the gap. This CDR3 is CASSPRQLGVTWTQYF. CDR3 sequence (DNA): TGTGCCAGCAGCCCCCGACAGCTAGGGGTCACATGGACCCAGTACTTC. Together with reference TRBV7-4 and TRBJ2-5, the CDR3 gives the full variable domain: GAGVSQSPRYKVAKRGRDVALRCDSISGHVTLYWYRQTLGQGSEVLTYSQSDAQRDKSGRPSGRFSAERPERSVSTLKIQRTEQGDSAVYLCASSPRQLGVTWTQYFGPGTRLLVL.

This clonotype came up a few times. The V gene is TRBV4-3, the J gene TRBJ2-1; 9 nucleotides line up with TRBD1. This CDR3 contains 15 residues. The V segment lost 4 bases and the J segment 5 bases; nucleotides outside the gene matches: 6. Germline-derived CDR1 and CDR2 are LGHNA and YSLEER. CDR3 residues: CASSPEGTGNNEQFF. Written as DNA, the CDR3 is TGCGCCAGCAGCCCGGAAGGGACAGGGAACAATGAGCAGTTCTTC.

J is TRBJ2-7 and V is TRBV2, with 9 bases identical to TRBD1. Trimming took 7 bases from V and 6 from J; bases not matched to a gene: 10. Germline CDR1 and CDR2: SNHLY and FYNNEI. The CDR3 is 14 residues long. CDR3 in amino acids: CASTGRPTGGEQYF. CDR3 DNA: TGTGCCAGCACGGGGCGCCCGACAGGGGGCGAGCAGTACTTC. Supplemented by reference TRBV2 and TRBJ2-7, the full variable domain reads EPEVTQTPSHQVTQMGQEVILRCVPISNHLYFYWYRQILGQKVEFLVSFYNNEISEKSEIFDDQFSVERPDGSNFTLKIRSTKLEDSAMYFCASTGRPTGGEQYFGPGTRLTVT.